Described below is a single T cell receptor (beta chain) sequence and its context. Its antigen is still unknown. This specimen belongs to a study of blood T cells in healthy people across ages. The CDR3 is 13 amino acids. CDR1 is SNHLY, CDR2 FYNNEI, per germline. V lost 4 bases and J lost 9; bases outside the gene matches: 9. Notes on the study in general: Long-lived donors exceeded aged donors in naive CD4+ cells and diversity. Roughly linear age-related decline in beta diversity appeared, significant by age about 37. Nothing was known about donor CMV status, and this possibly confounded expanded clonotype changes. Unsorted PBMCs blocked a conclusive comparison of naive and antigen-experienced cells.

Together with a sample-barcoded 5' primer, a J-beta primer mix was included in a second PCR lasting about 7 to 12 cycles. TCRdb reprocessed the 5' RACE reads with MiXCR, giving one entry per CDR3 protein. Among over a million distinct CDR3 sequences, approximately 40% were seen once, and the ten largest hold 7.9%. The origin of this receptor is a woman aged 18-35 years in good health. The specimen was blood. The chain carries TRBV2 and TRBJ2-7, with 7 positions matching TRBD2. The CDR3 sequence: CASSGEGGSRQYF. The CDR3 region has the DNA TGTGCCAGCAGTGGGGAGGGCGGATCTCGGCAGTACTTC.